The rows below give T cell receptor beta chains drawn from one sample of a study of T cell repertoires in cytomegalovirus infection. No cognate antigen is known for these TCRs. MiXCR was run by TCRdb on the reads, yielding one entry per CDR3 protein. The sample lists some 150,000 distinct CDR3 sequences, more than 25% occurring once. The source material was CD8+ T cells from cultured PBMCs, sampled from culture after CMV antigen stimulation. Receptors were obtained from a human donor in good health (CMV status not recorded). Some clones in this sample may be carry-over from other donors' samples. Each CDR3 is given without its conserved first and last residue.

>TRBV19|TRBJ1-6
ASSQSNSPLH
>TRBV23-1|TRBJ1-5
ASSPEDRTGDQPQH
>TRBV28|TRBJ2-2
ASSLTGTNTGELF
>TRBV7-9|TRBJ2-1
ASSPGQGASYNEQF
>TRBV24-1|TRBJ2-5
ATSDRAQY
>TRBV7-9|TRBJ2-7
ASTPATGGSSYEQY
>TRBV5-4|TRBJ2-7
ASSDTSGGAPSYEQY
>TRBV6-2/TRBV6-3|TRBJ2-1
ASSYSWYNEQF
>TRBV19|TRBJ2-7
ASSMDRTYEQY
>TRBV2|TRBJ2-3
ASSGVAESTDTQY
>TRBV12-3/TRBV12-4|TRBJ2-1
ASRDGPTAEF
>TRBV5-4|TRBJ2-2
ASSLDPPPTSGNTGELF
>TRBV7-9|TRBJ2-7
ASSRDRPYEQY
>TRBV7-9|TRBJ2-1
ASSHRSGGFNEQF
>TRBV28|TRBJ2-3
ASLRGTDTQY
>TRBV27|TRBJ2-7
ASSLGTGYREQY
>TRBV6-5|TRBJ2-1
ASSYSRQGYNEQF
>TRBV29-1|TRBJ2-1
STASGTSGVGEQF
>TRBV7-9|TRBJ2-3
ASSDPPGGHHTDTQY
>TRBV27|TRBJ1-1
ASSWTGNTEAF
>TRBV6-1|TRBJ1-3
ASSRQESSGNTIY
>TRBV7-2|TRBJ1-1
ASSFGDTEAF
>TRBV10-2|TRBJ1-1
ARRNTEAF
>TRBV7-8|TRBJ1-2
ASSSPGQGYGYT
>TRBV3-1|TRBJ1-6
ASSPNRDDSPLH
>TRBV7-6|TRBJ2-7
ASSSGTGSSYEQY
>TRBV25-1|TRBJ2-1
ASSEQGIVYEQF
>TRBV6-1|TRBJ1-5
ASSVAGWDRVNQPQH
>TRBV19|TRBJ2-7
ASSIRQRSTYEQY
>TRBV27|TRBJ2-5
ASSLLAGGNQETQY
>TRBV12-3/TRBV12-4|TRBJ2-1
ASSYNNEQF
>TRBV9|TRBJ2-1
ASSARWGIDEQF
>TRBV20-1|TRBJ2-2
SASRPGLAGEQDGELF
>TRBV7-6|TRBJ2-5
ASSLQPSGGHQETQY
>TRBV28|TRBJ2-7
ASNPIQGRYEQY
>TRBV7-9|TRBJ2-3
ASSSTGTGGTDTQY
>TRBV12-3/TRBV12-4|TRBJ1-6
ASREGPGWSLH
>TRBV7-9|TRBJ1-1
ASRAGGASTEAF
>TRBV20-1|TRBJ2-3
SASGGGDTQY
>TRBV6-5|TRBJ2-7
ASSYRLAGDDYEQY
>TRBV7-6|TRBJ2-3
ASSLLNTDTQY
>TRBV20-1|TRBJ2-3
SASGASGDTQY
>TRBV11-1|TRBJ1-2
ASSLRGWNYGYT
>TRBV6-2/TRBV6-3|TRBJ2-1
ASSYDYSYNEQF
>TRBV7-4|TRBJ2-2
WGRQQLTGELF
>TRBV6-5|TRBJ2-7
ASSRQGLNYEQY
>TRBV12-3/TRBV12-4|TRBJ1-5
ASSSGLTRDQPQH
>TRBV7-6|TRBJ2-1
ASSFLAGDEHNEQF